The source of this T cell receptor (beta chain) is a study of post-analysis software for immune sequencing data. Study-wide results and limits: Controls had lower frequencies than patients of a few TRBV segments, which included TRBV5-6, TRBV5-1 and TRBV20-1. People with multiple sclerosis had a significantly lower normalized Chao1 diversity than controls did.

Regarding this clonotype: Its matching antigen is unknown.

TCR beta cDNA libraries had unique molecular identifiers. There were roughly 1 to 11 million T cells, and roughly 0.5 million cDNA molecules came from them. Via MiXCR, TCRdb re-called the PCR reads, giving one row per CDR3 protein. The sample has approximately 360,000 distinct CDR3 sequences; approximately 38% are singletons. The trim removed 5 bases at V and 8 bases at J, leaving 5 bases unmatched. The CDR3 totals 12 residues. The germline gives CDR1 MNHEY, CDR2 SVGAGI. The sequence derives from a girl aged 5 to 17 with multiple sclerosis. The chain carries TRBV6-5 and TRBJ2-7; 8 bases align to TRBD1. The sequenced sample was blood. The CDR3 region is CASSPGQGQQYF. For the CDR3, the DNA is TGTGCCAGCAGTCCCGGACAGGGACAGCAGTACTTC.